This T cell receptor beta chain was recovered during a study of T cell clonality in common variable immunodeficiency. Findings and caveats of the study: CVID subjects showed higher TCRbeta clonality than healthy controls. Common variable immunodeficiency TCR beta sequences reportedly had fewer deletions and N-nucleotide insertions. T cell subpopulation sequencing would be needed to explain CVID clonality.

The junction had 3 bases not matched to a gene; V was cut back by 2 bases and J by 2 bases. The CDR3 spans 14 residues. CDR1 and CDR2 from the germline V gene are GTSNPN and SVGIG (reference sequence). This clone has at least ten counts. Its antigen remains unknown. The read is 3 residues too short to cover the CDR3 end, so that end is filled in from the germline J gene. CVID and control samples used equivalent genomic DNA input. Profiled with immunoSEQ multiplex PCR; TCRdb holds only in-frame clones, not every one. The data show about 64,000 clones, none appearing only once, with roughly 1.5% held by the ten largest.

The sequence derives from a person aged 18 to 70 in good health. This rearrangement joins TRBV30 to TRBJ1-5; 7 bases are shared with TRBD1. The sample taken for sequencing was peripheral blood mononuclear cells. CDR3 amino acids: CAWSFGQGNQPQHF. The sequenced part of the CDR3 DNA is TGTGCCTGGAGTTTCGGACAGGGCAATCAGCCC.